The sequence of this T cell receptor (beta chain) was determined in a study of shared clonotypes between healthy human individuals. Study findings and constraints: The study found lower generation probabilities in non-shared clonotypes than in those shared by all four donors. The donor pool, a small one, limited the genetic and exposure-history diversity represented. The study's rarefaction showed incomplete sorted-subset sequencing despite large depth.

Germline lookup yields CDR1 SNHLY and CDR2 FYNNEI. V lost 6 bases to trimming and J lost 9 bases, with 18 bases between them. This CDR3 contains 13 residues. This table comes from immunoSEQ multiplex PCR, and its TCRdb copy is limited to in-frame clones, with some not included. The table has over 1.5 million clones, approximately 98% seen once. To note about this clone: Its target is not known.

This chain uses TRBV2 with TRBJ2-7, with D tentatively TRBD1 (6 bases). This sequence was found in a man aged 30 to 45 in good health. The source material was naive CD4+ T cells sorted from blood. Subset of the sample: CD45RA+ positively selected. The DNA for the CDR3 is TGTGCCAGCAGACTACAGGGCTCTTCGGGGCAGTACTTC. Its protein is CASRLQGSSGQYF.